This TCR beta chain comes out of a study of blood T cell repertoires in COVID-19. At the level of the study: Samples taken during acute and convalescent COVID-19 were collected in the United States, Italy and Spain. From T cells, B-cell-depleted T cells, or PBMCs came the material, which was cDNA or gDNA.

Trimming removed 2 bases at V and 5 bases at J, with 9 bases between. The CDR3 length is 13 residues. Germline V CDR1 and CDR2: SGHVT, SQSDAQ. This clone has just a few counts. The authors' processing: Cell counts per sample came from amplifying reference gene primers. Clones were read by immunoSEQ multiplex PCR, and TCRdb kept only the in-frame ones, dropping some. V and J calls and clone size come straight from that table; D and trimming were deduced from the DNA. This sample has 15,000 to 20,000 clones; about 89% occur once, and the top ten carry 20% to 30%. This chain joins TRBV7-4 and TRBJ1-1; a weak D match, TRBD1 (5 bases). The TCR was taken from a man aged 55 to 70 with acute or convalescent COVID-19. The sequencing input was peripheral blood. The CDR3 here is CASSLFRETEAFF. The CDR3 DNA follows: TGTGCCAGCAGCTTATTCAGGGAAACTGAAGCTTTCTTT. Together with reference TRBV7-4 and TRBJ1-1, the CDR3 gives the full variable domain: GAGVSQSPRYKVAKRGRDVALRCDSISGHVTLYWYRQTLGQGSEVLTYSQSDAQRDKSGRPSGRFSAERPERSVSTLKIQRTEQGDSAVYLCASSLFRETEAFFGQGTRLTVV.